This TCR beta chain came from a study of blood T cell repertoires in COVID-19. At the level of the study: Material from acute and convalescent COVID-19 was sourced from the United States, Italy and Spain. In each case, the material was cDNA or gDNA derived from T cells, B-cell-depleted T cells, or PBMCs.

Germline CDR1 LGHNA, CDR2 YSLEER. CDR3 size: 15 residues. V was pared by 0 bases and J by 8 bases, with 13 bases between. Libraries were prepared by immunoSEQ multiplex PCR; TCRdb keeps only in-frame clonotypes and omits some of them. The data show fewer than 85,000 clones, roughly 83% seen once. The origin of this receptor is a man younger than 40 with COVID-19, enrolled during active disease. Sequencing was done on a sample of peripheral blood. The chain joins TRBV4-3 to TRBJ1-4; D unresolved. The CDR3 is CASSQDFSLGEKLFF. The CDR3 coding sequence is TGCGCCAGCAGCCAAGATTTTAGCCTTGGGGAAAAACTGTTTTTT.